This TCR beta chain was sequenced in a study of blood T cells in healthy people across ages. The CDR3 sequence is 15 residues long. V lost 1 base, J lost 2 bases, and 14 bases lay in between. The V gene's germline CDR1 is DFQATT and CDR2 SNEGSKA (reference sequence). Study-wide findings and caveats: Not knowing donor CMV status may have confounded expanded clonotype changes.

For the second PCR, which ran for roughly 6 to 12 cycles, a sample-barcoded 5' primer and a J-beta primer mix were used. TCRdb analysed the 5' RACE reads with MiXCR anew, one entry per CDR3 protein. This sample has approximately 780,000 distinct CDR3 sequences, with 25% to 30% found just once. This clonotype turned up a few times. Its specificity is not known. The data also belong to a second study, concerning T cells of mothers and their children.

The chain links TRBV20-1 to TRBJ1-2, with a possible D match to TRBD1 (5 bases). The sequence was obtained from a boy younger than 18 in good health. The sample consisted of blood. The CDR3 nucleotides are TGCAGTGCTAGAGCGTCAGGGAATGGGAACTATGGCTACACCTTC. Translation: CSARASGNGNYGYTF.